This is a list of T cell receptor beta chains from one sample in a study of T-cell memory formation after mild COVID-19. TCRdb processed the 5' RACE reads anew with MiXCR; each CDR3 protein has one entry. The table shows over 350,000 distinct CDR3 sequences, with 20% to 25% occurring only once. Sequences were obtained from PBMCs or a T cell subset sorted from them (not recorded which). These receptors were collected from an adult woman who had mild COVID-19 (a few samples of this study predate the infection). Cell type and time point are not known. The CDR3 runs from the conserved cysteine through the conserved F or W. The D gene is left open where the match is weak. Expanded clones get a size class; other rows say once, few or many, or leave the size out.

V gene	clone size	J gene	D gene	CDR3 DNA	CDR3 protein
TRBV30	-	TRBJ2-7	-	TGTGCCTGGAGTCACCCGGGACCGCAGTACTTC	CAWSHPGPQYF
TRBV5-6	-	TRBJ2-7	-	TGTGCCAGCAGCTCTTACAGGCCAACCTACGAGCAGTACTTC	CASSSYRPTYEQYF
TRBV24-1	-	TRBJ2-7	TRBD2	TGTGCCACCAGTGATTCCGGGACTAGCTTTTACGAGCAGTACTTC	CATSDSGTSFYEQYF
TRBV11-3	-	TRBJ2-7	-	TGTGCCAGCAGCACAAAGGTCTACGAGCAGTACTTC	CASSTKVYEQYF
TRBV5-1	few	TRBJ2-7	-	TGCGCCAGCAGCTTGGGATTTACGGGCAGCGCCTACGAGCAGTACTTC	CASSLGFTGSAYEQYF
TRBV5-1	-	TRBJ2-1	TRBD1	TGCGCCAGCAGCTTGGGAGGGACAGGAGGTGGCAATGAGCAGTTCTTC	CASSLGGTGGGNEQFF
TRBV12-3/TRBV12-4	-	TRBJ2-6	-	TGTGCCAGCAGTCTGACTGGGGGCCGATCTGGGGCCAACGTCCTGACTTTC	CASSLTGGRSGANVLTF
TRBV12-3/TRBV12-4	-	TRBJ2-1	-	TGTGCCAGCAGTTTGATCGCAGCAAGCTCCTACAATGAGCAGTTCTTC	CASSLIAASSYNEQFF
TRBV12-3/TRBV12-4	-	TRBJ1-1	-	TGTGCCAGCAGTTTTTTGGGGGACACTGAAGCTTTCTTT	CASSFLGDTEAFF
TRBV7-3	-	TRBJ2-3	-	TGTGCCAGCAGATCCAGCGGCTCAGATACGCAGTATTTT	CASRSSGSDTQYF
TRBV7-2	many	TRBJ2-5	-	TGTGCCAGCAGCCCATGGGGGCAGGGAGAGACCCAGTACTTC	CASSPWGQGETQYF
TRBV4-3	few	TRBJ2-2	TRBD2	TGCGCCAGCAGCCAAGAACTAGCGGGAGTGGGGTTTGTCCGGGGGAACACCGGGGAGCTGTTTTTT	CASSQELAGVGFVRGNTGELFF
TRBV29-1	few	TRBJ2-7	TRBD1	TGCAGCACAAGGACAGGGAACTCCTACGAGCAGTACTTC	CSTRTGNSYEQYF
TRBV5-5	-	TRBJ2-7	-	TGTGCCAGCAGCCCCTCCGGCAGGGGAGCCTACGAGCAGTACTTC	CASSPSGRGAYEQYF
TRBV15	-	TRBJ2-7	TRBD2	TGTGCCACCAGCAGTGTAGTACTAGCGGGTGGGAACCGCTACGAGCAGTACTTC	CATSSVVLAGGNRYEQYF
TRBV5-1	-	TRBJ2-3	-	TGCGCCAGCAGCTTGATGGGGGCAGATACGCAGTATTTT	CASSLMGADTQYF
TRBV24-1	-	TRBJ2-3	TRBD1	TGTGCCACCACACAGGGGGGTATCTGGGATACGCAGTATTTT	CATTQGGIWDTQYF
TRBV29-1	many	TRBJ2-1	-	TGCAGCGTTGGCAACAATGAGCAGTTCTTC	CSVGNNEQFF
TRBV6-1	few	TRBJ2-1	-	TGTGCCAGCAGTCCGACTAGACGGAGCAATGAGCAGTTCTTC	CASSPTRRSNEQFF
TRBV24-1	many	TRBJ2-2	-	TGTGCCACCAGTGATTCCAGGGTATCCGGGGAGCTGTTTTTT	CATSDSRVSGELFF
TRBV27	-	TRBJ2-2	-	TGTGCCAGCAGGCGGTTTGGGGCGGGCGGGGAGCTGTTTTTT	CASRRFGAGGELFF
TRBV7-9	few	TRBJ1-2	-	TGTGCCAGCAGCTTATCGCAGATTCACTATGGCTACACCTTC	CASSLSQIHYGYTF
TRBV5-1	few	TRBJ1-2	TRBD1	TGCGCCAGCAGCTCAACCGGACAGGATGGGTATGGCTACACCTTC	CASSSTGQDGYGYTF
TRBV15	-	TRBJ2-1	-	TGTGCCACCAGCAGACCCTCCTTTGAGCAGTTCTTC	CATSRPSFEQFF
TRBV7-8	few	TRBJ2-2	-	TGTGCCAGCAGCCTAGGGACTTTGGTGGCCGGGGAGCTGTTTTTT	CASSLGTLVAGELFF
TRBV7-3	many	TRBJ2-6	-	TGTGCCAGCACCCGGGAATCTGGGGCCAACGTCCTGACTTTC	CASTRESGANVLTF
TRBV7-6	few	TRBJ2-5	TRBD1	TGTGCCAGCTCGACAGGGGGCGCGGAGACCCAGTACTTC	CASSTGGAETQYF
TRBV6-2/TRBV6-3	once	TRBJ2-1	TRBD1	TGTGCCAGCAGTGGCCGCCCGCAGGACAGGGGCAATGAGCAGTTCTTC	CASSGRPQDRGNEQFF
TRBV7-6	once	TRBJ2-3	-	TGTGCCAGCAGCTTAGAGGGTGGATCGGGGACAGATACGCAGTATTTT	CASSLEGGSGTDTQYF
TRBV6-5	few	TRBJ2-7	-	TGTGCCAGCGTGAAGGCCATTGGACCCTACGAGCAGTACTTC	CASVKAIGPYEQYF
TRBV12-3/TRBV12-4	-	TRBJ1-2	-	TGTGCCAGCAGTTTAGCCATCGCCAGGGTGGCCTATGTCTACACCTTC	CASSLAIARVAYVYTF
TRBV7-2	many	TRBJ2-1	-	TGTGCCAGCAGCCCCTTCTACAATGAGCAGTTCTTC	CASSPFYNEQFF
TRBV9	-	TRBJ1-1	-	TGTGCCAGCAGCCAGCACCACGGGGTGACTGAAGCTTTCTTT	CASSQHHGVTEAFF
TRBV9	few	TRBJ1-2	TRBD1	TGTGCCAGCAGCGCCTGGGACAGGGGTGGCTATGGCTACACCTTC	CASSAWDRGGYGYTF
TRBV5-4	-	TRBJ2-7	TRBD2	TGTGCCAGCAGCTTGGAAGCGCTAGCGGGAGTATTCACCTACGAGCAGTACTTC	CASSLEALAGVFTYEQYF
TRBV20-1	-	TRBJ2-2	TRBD2	TGCAGTGCCAAGGGGCTAGCGGGGGGCCGTAGCACCGGGGAGCTGTTTTTT	CSAKGLAGGRSTGELFF
TRBV30	-	TRBJ2-3	-	TGTGCCTGGAGTGTACGAGGAGCAGATACGCAGTATTTT	CAWSVRGADTQYF
TRBV3-1	many	TRBJ1-1	-	TGTGCCAGCTCACGGACAGAGAACACTGAAGCTTTCTTT	CASSRTENTEAFF
TRBV4-1	-	TRBJ2-1	TRBD1	TGCGCCAGCAGCCAAGATCCGACAGGGGGATACAATGAGCAGTTCTTC	CASSQDPTGGYNEQFF
TRBV5-1	few	TRBJ2-7	TRBD1	TGCGCCAGCAGCTTGACCGGGACAGGTTACAACGAGCAGTACTTC	CASSLTGTGYNEQYF
TRBV20-1	-	TRBJ1-5	TRBD1	TGCAGTGCTAGAGAAAGGACAGGAAATCAGCCCCAGCATTTT	CSARERTGNQPQHF
TRBV7-8	-	TRBJ2-5	TRBD2	TGTGCCAGCAGCTTAGGTCTGGTTTGGGGGGGGCAAGAGACCCAGTACTTC	CASSLGLVWGGQETQYF
TRBV5-1	-	TRBJ2-4	TRBD1	TGCGCCAGCAGCCGCGGACAGGGGGCCAGGATTCAGTACTTC	CASSRGQGARIQYF
TRBV12-3/TRBV12-4	-	TRBJ1-1	TRBD1	TGTGCCAGCAGTGCCACAGGGGGTCTTACTGAAGCTTTCTTT	CASSATGGLTEAFF
TRBV5-6	few	TRBJ2-5	-	TGTGCCAGCAGCCCGGGGGGCGTCGAGGTGGGAGAGACCCAGTACTTC	CASSPGGVEVGETQYF
TRBV19	few	TRBJ1-1	-	TGTGCCAGTAAGGCGGGACGGACCATGAACACTGAAGCTTTCTTT	CASKAGRTMNTEAFF
TRBV18	-	TRBJ1-2	TRBD1	TGTGCCAGCTCACCAAAGAGGGACAGGGCGTATGGCTACACCTTC	CASSPKRDRAYGYTF
TRBV20-1	many	TRBJ1-1	-	TGCAGTGCTAGAGGACACCGCACGAACACTGAAGCTTTCTTT	CSARGHRTNTEAFF
TRBV15	few	TRBJ2-3	-	TGTGCCACCAGCAGAGTGGGGGGCACAGATACGCAGTATTTT	CATSRVGGTDTQYF
TRBV9	few	TRBJ2-1	-	TGTGCCAGCAGCGTAGCGGGTCCCTCCTACAATGAGCAGTTCTTC	CASSVAGPSYNEQFF
TRBV12-3/TRBV12-4	few	TRBJ1-4	-	TGTGCCAGCAGTTTAGTTGGGGGTGGAAAACTGTTTTTT	CASSLVGGGKLFF
TRBV5-1	few	TRBJ2-7	TRBD1	TGCGCCAGCAGCCTGACAGGGGACCCCCCCTACGAGCAGTACTTC	CASSLTGDPPYEQYF
TRBV6-6	-	TRBJ2-1	-	TGTGCCAGCAGCCGAGGGGGTAGCCGGGGGAATGAGCAGTTCTTC	CASSRGGSRGNEQFF
TRBV9	few	TRBJ2-7	-	TGTGCCAGCAGCGTAGGTCCCGGGTCCTACGAGCAGTACTTC	CASSVGPGSYEQYF
TRBV7-9	many	TRBJ2-1	-	TGTGCCAGCAGCCCTCGGGGTAGCTCCTACAATGAGCAGTTCTTC	CASSPRGSSYNEQFF
TRBV7-9	-	TRBJ2-7	TRBD1	TGTGCCAGCAGCCACACGGGACAGGGATACGAGCAGTACTTC	CASSHTGQGYEQYF
TRBV12-3/TRBV12-4	few	TRBJ2-7	-	TGTGCCAGCAAGGGCGGATACCCTTCGTACGAGCAGTACTTC	CASKGGYPSYEQYF
TRBV4-2	few	TRBJ2-5	-	TGTGCCAGCAGCCAATCCCCCGCCGAAGAGACCCAGTACTTC	CASSQSPAEETQYF
TRBV29-1	few	TRBJ2-1	TRBD1	TGCAGCGTTGATCCGGGACAGGTAATCTACAATGAGCAGTTCTTC	CSVDPGQVIYNEQFF
TRBV12-3/TRBV12-4	few	TRBJ2-7	TRBD2	TGTGCCAGCAGTTTAGGTACTAGCGACGCCCACGAGCAGTACTTC	CASSLGTSDAHEQYF